The rows below give T cell receptor beta chains drawn from one sample of a study of blood T cell repertoires in COVID-19. Using immunoSEQ multiplex PCR, the repertoire was profiled, and TCRdb retains in-frame clones only, with some absent. Seen here are under 300,000 clones, about 82% observed once, and the top ten hold roughly 6.4%. The sample taken for sequencing was peripheral blood. The receptors shown here come from a woman aged 60-75 years with active or convalescent COVID-19. The CDR3 runs from the conserved cysteine through the conserved F or W. Each record gives: clone size, J gene, V gene, D gene, CDR3 protein, CDR3 DNA. The D gene is left open where the match is weak. Clone sizes are given selectively: once, few, many, or a class where the clone is expanded.

abundance: NA; j_gene: TRBJ2-3; v_gene: TRBV7-8; d_gene: NA; CDR3aa: CASSLLQGPDTQYF; CDR3nt: TGTGCCAGCAGCTTACTACAGGGACCAGATACGCAGTATTTT
abundance: NA; j_gene: TRBJ2-1; v_gene: TRBV5-1; d_gene: TRBD2; CDR3aa: CASSLAGRSAYNEQFF; CDR3nt: TGCGCCAGCAGCTTGGCCGGGAGGTCCGCCTACAATGAGCAGTTCTTC
abundance: NA; j_gene: TRBJ1-5; v_gene: TRBV15; d_gene: NA; CDR3aa: CATSRAGAGQPQHF; CDR3nt: TGTGCCACCAGCAGAGCAGGGGCCGGGCAGCCCCAGCATTTT
abundance: NA; j_gene: TRBJ2-5; v_gene: TRBV11-2; d_gene: TRBD2; CDR3aa: CASSPQGASGQETQYF; CDR3nt: TGTGCCAGCAGCCCGCAAGGGGCTAGCGGGCAAGAGACCCAGTACTTC
abundance: NA; j_gene: TRBJ1-1; v_gene: TRBV27; d_gene: NA; CDR3aa: CASSLGQNTEAFF; CDR3nt: TGTGCCAGCAGTTTAGGGCAAAACACTGAAGCTTTCTTT
abundance: once; j_gene: TRBJ1-1; v_gene: TRBV4-1; d_gene: NA; CDR3aa: CASSQVSVSVGAFF; CDR3nt: TGCGCCAGCAGCCAAGTCTCAGTGAGCGTTGGGGCTTTCTTT
abundance: NA; j_gene: TRBJ2-7; v_gene: TRBV7-9; d_gene: TRBD1; CDR3aa: CASSSFRGRPSYEQYF; CDR3nt: TGTGCCAGCAGCTCATTTAGGGGGCGACCCTCCTACGAGCAGTACTTC
abundance: few; j_gene: TRBJ2-1; v_gene: TRBV24-1; d_gene: TRBD2; CDR3aa: CATSGSGRSEQFF; CDR3nt: TGTGCCACCAGTGGTAGCGGGAGGAGTGAGCAGTTCTTC
abundance: once; j_gene: TRBJ2-5; v_gene: TRBV11-2; d_gene: NA; CDR3aa: CASTQRHGSGETQYF; CDR3nt: TGTGCCAGCACCCAGAGGCATGGTAGCGGAGAGACCCAGTACTTC
abundance: NA; j_gene: TRBJ2-3; v_gene: TRBV19; d_gene: TRBD2; CDR3aa: CASSLGLAGFTDTQYF; CDR3nt: TGTGCCAGTAGTCTTGGACTAGCGGGGTTCACAGATACGCAGTATTTT
abundance: NA; j_gene: TRBJ2-1; v_gene: TRBV6-5; d_gene: TRBD1; CDR3aa: CASTLPSGQPFF; CDR3nt: TGTGCCAGCACCCTCCCCTCGGGACAGCCTTTCTTC
abundance: NA; j_gene: TRBJ2-3; v_gene: TRBV7-3; d_gene: TRBD2; CDR3aa: CASSLNGRASTDTQYF; CDR3nt: TGTGCCAGCAGCTTAAACGGGAGGGCTAGCACAGATACGCAGTATTTT
abundance: few; j_gene: TRBJ2-6; v_gene: TRBV9; d_gene: NA; CDR3aa: CASSVGGSGANVLTF; CDR3nt: TGTGCCAGCAGCGTAGGAGGCTCTGGGGCCAACGTCCTGACTTTC
abundance: few; j_gene: TRBJ2-3; v_gene: TRBV29-1; d_gene: TRBD1; CDR3aa: CSGIDRVVDTQYF; CDR3nt: TGCAGCGGAATCGACAGGGTTGTGGATACGCAGTATTTT
abundance: NA; j_gene: TRBJ1-5; v_gene: TRBV4-2; d_gene: TRBD1; CDR3aa: CASSQGALGRGSQPQHF; CDR3nt: TGTGCCAGCAGCCAAGGGGCTCTCGGCAGGGGGAGTCAGCCCCAGCATTTT
abundance: few; j_gene: TRBJ2-5; v_gene: TRBV7-9; d_gene: NA; CDR3aa: CASSFLEYPQETQYF; CDR3nt: TGTGCCAGCAGCTTTTTGGAGTATCCTCAAGAGACCCAGTACTTC
abundance: once; j_gene: TRBJ1-1; v_gene: TRBV6-5; d_gene: NA; CDR3aa: CASSYQGSGTEAFF; CDR3nt: TGTGCCAGCAGTTATCAGGGGAGCGGCACTGAAGCTTTCTTT
abundance: NA; j_gene: TRBJ1-1; v_gene: TRBV5-1; d_gene: TRBD1; CDR3aa: CASSLNRDRVPEAFF; CDR3nt: TGCGCCAGCAGCTTAAATCGGGACAGGGTCCCTGAAGCTTTCTTT
abundance: NA; j_gene: TRBJ1-6; v_gene: TRBV5-6; d_gene: NA; CDR3aa: CASSLAQGINSPLHF; CDR3nt: TGTGCCAGCAGCTTGGCCCAGGGTATAAATTCACCCCTCCACTTT
abundance: NA; j_gene: TRBJ2-1; v_gene: TRBV19; d_gene: TRBD2; CDR3aa: CASSIESVAGGNNEQFF; CDR3nt: TGTGCCAGTAGTATAGAGTCAGTAGCGGGGGGGAACAATGAGCAGTTCTTC
abundance: NA; j_gene: TRBJ2-1; v_gene: TRBV3-1/TRBV3-2; d_gene: NA; CDR3aa: CASSQDQGIHNNEQFF; CDR3nt: TGTGCCAGCAGCCAAGATCAGGGGATTCACAACAATGAGCAGTTCTTC
abundance: NA; j_gene: TRBJ2-1; v_gene: TRBV11-3; d_gene: TRBD2; CDR3aa: CASSLDYPVGRAYNEQFF; CDR3nt: TGTGCCAGCAGCTTAGATTACCCGGTGGGGAGGGCTTACAATGAGCAGTTCTTC
abundance: NA; j_gene: TRBJ1-1; v_gene: TRBV29-1; d_gene: NA; CDR3aa: CSVSGSNTEAFF; CDR3nt: TGCAGCGTCAGCGGATCGAACACTGAAGCTTTCTTT
abundance: NA; j_gene: TRBJ2-5; v_gene: TRBV7-8; d_gene: NA; CDR3aa: CASSSWAASLVTQYF; CDR3nt: TGTGCCAGCAGTTCGTGGGCAGCCTCCTTAGTGACCCAGTACTTC
abundance: once; j_gene: TRBJ1-1; v_gene: TRBV5-1; d_gene: NA; CDR3aa: CASSLEVNTEAFF; CDR3nt: TGCGCCAGCAGCTTAGAGGTGAACACTGAAGCTTTCTTT
abundance: NA; j_gene: TRBJ2-7; v_gene: TRBV7-2; d_gene: NA; CDR3aa: CASSPGRASEQYF; CDR3nt: TGTGCCAGCAGCCCCGGGCGGGCCTCCGAGCAGTACTTC
abundance: few; j_gene: TRBJ2-5; v_gene: TRBV7-2; d_gene: NA; CDR3aa: CASSLWATETQYF; CDR3nt: TGTGCCAGCAGCTTATGGGCGACAGAGACCCAGTACTTC
abundance: NA; j_gene: TRBJ1-1; v_gene: TRBV18; d_gene: NA; CDR3aa: CASSRTANTEAFF; CDR3nt: TGTGCCAGCTCACGGACAGCCAACACTGAAGCTTTCTTT
abundance: NA; j_gene: TRBJ2-1; v_gene: TRBV7-9; d_gene: TRBD2; CDR3aa: CASSLGGTRNNEQFF; CDR3nt: TGTGCCAGCAGCTTAGGCGGGACTAGGAATAATGAGCAGTTCTTC
abundance: NA; j_gene: TRBJ2-5; v_gene: TRBV18; d_gene: NA; CDR3aa: CASSPAEGVETQYF; CDR3nt: TGTGCCAGCTCACCAGCTGAGGGAGTAGAGACCCAGTACTTC
abundance: many; j_gene: TRBJ2-7; v_gene: TRBV5-6; d_gene: TRBD2; CDR3aa: CASSLFVGLAGGRSYEQYF; CDR3nt: TGTGCCAGCAGCTTGTTCGTGGGACTAGCGGGAGGCCGATCCTACGAGCAGTACTTC
abundance: NA; j_gene: TRBJ2-5; v_gene: TRBV18; d_gene: TRBD1; CDR3aa: CASSTGGEETQYF; CDR3nt: TGTGCCAGTTCTACAGGGGGCGAAGAGACCCAGTACTTC